This T cell receptor beta chain is drawn from a study of blood T cell repertoires in COVID-19. About the study: The United States, Italy and Spain supplied acute and convalescent COVID-19 samples.

Authors' methods: By means of reference gene primer amplification, nucleated cell counts were estimated. Sequencing was performed with immunoSEQ multiplex PCR; in TCRdb, only in-frame clones are kept and a portion is missing. V and J calls and clone size follow that table, whereas D and trimming were derived from the DNA. The sample has 210,000 or so clones; 65% to 90% are singletons. This TCR derives from a human donor in a cohort sampled during active COVID-19. The sequenced sample consisted of peripheral blood.

DNA of the CDR3: TGTGCCAGCAGCGGAGGTCAGGTGTCGGGAGGAAACACCATATATTTT. This translates into CASSGGQVSGGNTIYF. This chain uses TRBV2 with TRBJ1-3; unclear D gene. The CDR3 covers 16 residues. Germline V lookup: CDR1 SNHLY, CDR2 FYNNEI. With 6 bases removed from V and 4 bases from J, the gap between germline ends came to 19 bases.